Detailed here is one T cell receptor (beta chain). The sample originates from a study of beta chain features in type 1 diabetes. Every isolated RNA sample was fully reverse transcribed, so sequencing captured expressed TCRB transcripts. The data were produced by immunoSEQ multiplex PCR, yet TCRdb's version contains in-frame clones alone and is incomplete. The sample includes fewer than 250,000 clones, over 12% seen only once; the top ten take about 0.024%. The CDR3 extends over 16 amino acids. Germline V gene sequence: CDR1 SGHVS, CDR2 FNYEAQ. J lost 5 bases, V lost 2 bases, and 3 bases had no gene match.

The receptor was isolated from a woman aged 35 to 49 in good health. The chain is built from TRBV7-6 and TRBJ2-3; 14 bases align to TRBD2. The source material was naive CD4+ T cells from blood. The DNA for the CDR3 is TGTGCCAGCAGCTTAACCGGGACTAGCGGGGGAGATACGCAGTATTTT. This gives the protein CASSLTGTSGGDTQYF.